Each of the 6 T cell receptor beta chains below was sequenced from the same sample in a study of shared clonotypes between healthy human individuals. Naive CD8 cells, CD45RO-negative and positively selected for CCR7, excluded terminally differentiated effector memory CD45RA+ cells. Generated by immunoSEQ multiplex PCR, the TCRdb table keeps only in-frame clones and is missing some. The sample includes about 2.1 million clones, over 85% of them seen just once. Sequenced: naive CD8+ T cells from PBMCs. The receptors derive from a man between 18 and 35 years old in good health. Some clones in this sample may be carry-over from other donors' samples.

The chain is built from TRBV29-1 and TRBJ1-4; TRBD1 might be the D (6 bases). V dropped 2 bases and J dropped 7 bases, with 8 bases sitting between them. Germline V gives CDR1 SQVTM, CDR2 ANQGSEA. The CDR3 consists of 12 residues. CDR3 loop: CSVERGGEKLFF. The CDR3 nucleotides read TGCAGCGTTGAAAGGGGGGGTGAAAAACTGTTTTTT.

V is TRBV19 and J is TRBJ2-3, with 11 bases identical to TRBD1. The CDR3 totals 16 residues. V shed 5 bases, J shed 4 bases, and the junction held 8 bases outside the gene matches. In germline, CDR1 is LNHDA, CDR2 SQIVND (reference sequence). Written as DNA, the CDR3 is TGTGCCAGTAGTCCGAGGGACAGGGGGGTCGCAGATACGCAGTATTTT. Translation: CASSPRDRGVADTQYF.

The CDR3 DNA is TGTGCCAGCAGCCAAGATTTTGGGTCTAGCGGTCTCTACGAGCAGTACTTC. Translated, it gives CASSQDFGSSGLYEQYF. The genes are TRBV4-2 and TRBJ2-7; the match to TRBD2 covers 7 bases. Germline V lookup: CDR1 LGHNA, CDR2 YNFKEQ. The trim removed 0 bases at V and 3 bases at J, leaving 11 bases unmatched. The CDR3 has 17 amino acids.

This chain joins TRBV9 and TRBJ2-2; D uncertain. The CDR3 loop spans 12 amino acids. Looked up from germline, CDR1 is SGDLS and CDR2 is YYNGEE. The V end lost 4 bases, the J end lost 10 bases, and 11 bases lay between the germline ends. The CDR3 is CASSPGRKELFF. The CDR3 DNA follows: TGTGCCAGCAGCCCCGGACGGAAGGAGCTGTTTTTT.

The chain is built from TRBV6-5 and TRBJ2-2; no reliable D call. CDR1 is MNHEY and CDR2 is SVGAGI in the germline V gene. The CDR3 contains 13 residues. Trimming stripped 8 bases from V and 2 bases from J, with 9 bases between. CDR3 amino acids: CASGPLNTGELFF. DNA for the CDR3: TGTGCCAGCGGACCCCTTAACACCGGGGAGCTGTTTTTT.

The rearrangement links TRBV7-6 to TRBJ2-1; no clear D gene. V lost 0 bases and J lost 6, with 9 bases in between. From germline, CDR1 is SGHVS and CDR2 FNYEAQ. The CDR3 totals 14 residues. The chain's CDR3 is CASSLAWAVNEQFF. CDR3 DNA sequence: TGTGCCAGCAGCTTAGCGTGGGCGGTCAATGAGCAGTTCTTC.